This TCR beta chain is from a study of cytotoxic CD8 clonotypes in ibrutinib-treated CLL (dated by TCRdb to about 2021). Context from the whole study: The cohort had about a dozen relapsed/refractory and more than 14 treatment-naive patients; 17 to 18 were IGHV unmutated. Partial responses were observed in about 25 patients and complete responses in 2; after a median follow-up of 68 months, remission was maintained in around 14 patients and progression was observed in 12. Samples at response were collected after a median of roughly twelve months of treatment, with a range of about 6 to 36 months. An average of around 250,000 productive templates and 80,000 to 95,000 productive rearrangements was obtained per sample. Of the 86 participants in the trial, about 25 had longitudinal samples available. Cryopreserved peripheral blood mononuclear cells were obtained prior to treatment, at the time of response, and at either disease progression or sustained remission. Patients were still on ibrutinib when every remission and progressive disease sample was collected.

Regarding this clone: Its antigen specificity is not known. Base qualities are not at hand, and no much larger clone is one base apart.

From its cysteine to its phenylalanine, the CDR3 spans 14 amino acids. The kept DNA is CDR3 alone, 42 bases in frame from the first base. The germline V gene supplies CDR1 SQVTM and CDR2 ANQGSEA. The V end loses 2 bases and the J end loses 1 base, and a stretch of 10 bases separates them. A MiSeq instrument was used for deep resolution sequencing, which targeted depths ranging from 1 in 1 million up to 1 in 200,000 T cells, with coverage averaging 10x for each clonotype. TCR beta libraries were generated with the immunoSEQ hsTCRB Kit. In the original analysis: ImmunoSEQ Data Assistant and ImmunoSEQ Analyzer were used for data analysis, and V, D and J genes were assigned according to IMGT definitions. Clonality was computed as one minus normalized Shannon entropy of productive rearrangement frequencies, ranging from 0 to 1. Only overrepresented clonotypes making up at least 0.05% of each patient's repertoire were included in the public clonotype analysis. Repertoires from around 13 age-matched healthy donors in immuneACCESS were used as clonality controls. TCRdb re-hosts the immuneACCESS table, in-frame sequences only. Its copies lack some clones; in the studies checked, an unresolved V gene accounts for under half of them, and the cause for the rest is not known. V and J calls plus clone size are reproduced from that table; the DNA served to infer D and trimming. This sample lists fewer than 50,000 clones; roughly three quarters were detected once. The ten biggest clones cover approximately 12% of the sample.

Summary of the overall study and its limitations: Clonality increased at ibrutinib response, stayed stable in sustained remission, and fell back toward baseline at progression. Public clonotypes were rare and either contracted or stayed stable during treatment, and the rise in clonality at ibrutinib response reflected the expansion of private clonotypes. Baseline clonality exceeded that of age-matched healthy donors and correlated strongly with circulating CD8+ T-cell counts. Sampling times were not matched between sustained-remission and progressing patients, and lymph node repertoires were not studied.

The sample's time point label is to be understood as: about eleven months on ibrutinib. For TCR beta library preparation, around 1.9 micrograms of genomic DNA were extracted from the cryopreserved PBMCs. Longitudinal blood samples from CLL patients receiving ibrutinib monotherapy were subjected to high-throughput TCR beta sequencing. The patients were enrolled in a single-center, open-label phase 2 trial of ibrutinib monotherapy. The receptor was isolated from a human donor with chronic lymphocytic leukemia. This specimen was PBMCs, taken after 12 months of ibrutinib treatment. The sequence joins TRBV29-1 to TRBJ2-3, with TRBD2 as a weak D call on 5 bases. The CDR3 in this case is CSVEKGRGTDTQYF. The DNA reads TGCAGCGTTGAAAAAGGGAGAGGCACAGATACGCAGTATTTT.